These 23 T cell receptor beta chains share one sample of origin, sequenced in a study of identical twins. TCRdb passed the 5' RACE reads through MiXCR, listing each CDR3 protein once. The sample comprises a few hundred thousand distinct CDR3 sequences, over 5.5% of which are singletons, and 13% to 15% rests with the top ten. These sequences were also reported in another study, on T cells expressing NK-cell markers.

Material: CD8+ T cells sorted from blood. These receptors were obtained from a woman aged 18-30 years in good health.

The CDR3, as DNA: TGTGCCAGTAACGACCAGAACACTGAAGCTTTCTTT. Translating it yields CASNDQNTEAFF. The chain employs TRBV19 and TRBJ1-1, with D hard to call. V lost 7 bases to trimming and J lost 1 base, with 7 bases between them. The CDR3 has 12 residues. Germline V gene data show CDR1 as LNHDA and CDR2 as SQIVND (reference sequence).

This clonotype has a count of ten or more. The V call is TRBV12-3 or TRBV12-4, the J call TRBJ2-7; D is ambiguous. This CDR3 is 10 amino acids long. V was trimmed by 6 bases and J by 3 bases, leaving 3 bases between them. The CDR3 bases are TGTGCCAGCAGGATCTACGAGCAGTACTTC. It is translated as CASRIYEQYF.

This clonotype appeared a few times. This sequence joins TRBV12-3 or TRBV12-4 and TRBJ2-5, with D possibly called TRBD1 or TRBD2 (6 bases each). The CDR3 is made up of 17 amino acids. V was shortened by 2 bases and J by 5 bases, with 21 bases between the two germline ends. As DNA, the CDR3 is TGTGCCAGCAGTTTAATCCCCCCCCCAGGGGCGGGGGAGACCCAGTACTTC. This gives the protein CASSLIPPPGAGETQYF.

The chain has TRBV4-1 and TRBJ1-2; the D is unclear. Germline V lookup: CDR1 MGHRA, CDR2 YSYEKL. CDR3 size: 13 residues. V dropped 1 base and J dropped 5 bases, with 8 bases sitting between them. CDR3 DNA sequence: TGCGCCAGCAGCCAAGCGAACACGTATGGCTACACCTTC. Its translation: CASSQANTYGYTF.

This clonotype was counted between two and nine times. The genes are TRBV4-1 and TRBJ1-1, with D possibly TRBD1 on 5 matching bases. Trimming took 2 bases from V and 0 from J, leaving 19 bases between them. Per germline, CDR1 MGHRA and CDR2 YSYEKL. The CDR3 is 18 residues long. The CDR3 loop is CASSQNPGAGGMNTEAFF. DNA for the CDR3: TGCGCCAGCAGCCAAAATCCTGGGGCAGGCGGCATGAACACTGAAGCTTTCTTT.

This clonotype was counted many times. The chain is built from TRBV5-6 and TRBJ2-2; no reliable D call. Germline CDR1 SGHDT, CDR2 YYEEEE. The CDR3 loop spans 12 amino acids. Deletions cut 2 bases from V and 6 bases from J, with 5 bases between. Written as DNA, the CDR3 is TGTGCCAGCAGCTTTGGGTCCGGGGAGCTGTTTTTT. It translates to CASSFGSGELFF. The entire variable domain, with the rest obtained from reference TRBV5-6 and TRBJ2-2, is as follows: DAGVTQSPTHLIKTRGQQVTLRCSPKSGHDTVSWYQQALGQGPQFIFQYYEEEERQRGNFPDRFSGHQFPNYSSELNVNALLLGDSALYLCASSFGSGELFFGEGSRLTVL.

The genes are TRBV15 and TRBJ1-1; no firm D call. The CDR3 covers 16 residues. CDR1 and CDR2 (germline): LNHNV, YYDKDF (reference sequence). V lost 0 bases and J lost 4, with 15 bases in between. CDR3 loop: CATSRDPLELGTEAFF. CDR3 in DNA: TGTGCCACCAGCAGAGATCCTTTGGAGTTGGGCACTGAAGCTTTCTTT.

This clonotype came up many times. This CDR3 is CASIKHLLTSGSPGGFHNEQFF. In DNA, the CDR3 is TGTGCCAGCATCAAACACCTCCTGACTAGCGGGAGCCCAGGAGGGTTCCACAATGAGCAGTTCTTC. This chain uses TRBV6-4 with TRBJ2-1; 12 nucleotides line up with TRBD2. V dropped 7 bases and J dropped 5; count of bases not matched to a gene: 27. Germline V CDR1 and CDR2: MRHNA, SNTAGT. The length of the CDR3 is 22 residues.

The chain couples TRBV6-1 to TRBJ1-4; TRBD1 is a possible D gene (5 bases). V dropped 6 bases and J dropped 2 bases, with 19 bases sitting between them. The germline gives CDR1 MNHNS, CDR2 SASEGT. This CDR3 has 17 residues. CDR3 loop: CASSHRGSGATNEKLFF. The CDR3, as DNA: TGTGCCAGCAGCCACCGGGGGTCTGGGGCGACTAATGAAAAACTGTTTTTT.

This clonotype was counted between two and nine times. The chain uses TRBV7-3 and TRBJ2-7, with 10 bases aligning to TRBD2. V gave up 5 bases and J gave up 3 bases; unmatched junction bases: 4. The CDR3 is made up of 14 amino acids. Per the germline V gene, CDR1 is SGHTA and CDR2 is FQGTGA. The CDR3 here is CASSPTSGVYEQYF. The CDR3 DNA is TGTGCCAGCAGCCCAACTAGCGGGGTCTACGAGCAGTACTTC.

The chain carries TRBV4-1 and TRBJ2-1; a weak D match, TRBD2 (5 bases). Trimming stripped 1 base from V and 6 bases from J, with 19 bases between. CDR3 length: 17 amino acids. CDR1 and CDR2 from the germline V gene are MGHRA and YSYEKL. The CDR3 bases are TGCGCCAGCAGCCAAGTTGGCTACTCTCGACGGGGCAATGAGCAGTTCTTC. This translates into CASSQVGYSRRGNEQFF.

The chain carries TRBV5-5 and TRBJ1-4, with no clear D. CDR1 is SGHKS and CDR2 is YYEKEE in the germline V gene (reference sequence). V was trimmed by 4 bases and J by 7 bases, leaving 8 bases between them. This CDR3 has 12 residues. Here the CDR3 reads CASSLTPEKLFF. CDR3 sequence (DNA): TGTGCCAGCAGCCTGACCCCTGAAAAACTGTTTTTT.

This chain uses TRBV20-1 with TRBJ2-2, with 9 bases fitting TRBD1. CDR1 and CDR2 from the germline V gene are DFQATT and SNEGSKA (reference sequence). CDR3 length equals 14 residues. With V trimmed by 6 bases and J by 6 bases, 8 bases remained unmatched. The CDR3 spells CSAPAGTGPGELFF. The CDR3 DNA is TGCAGTGCACCTGCCGGGACAGGGCCCGGGGAGCTGTTTTTT.

V usage is TRBV15 and J usage is TRBJ1-4; the D gene is possibly TRBD1 (5 bases). Trimming took off 1 base at V and 8 bases at J, with 14 bases between the two ends. Germline CDR1 LNHNV, CDR2 YYDKDF (reference sequence). CDR3 length equals 15 residues. CDR3 DNA sequence: TGTGCCACCAGCAGAGGAGCTTACGGGGCGGAAAAACTGTTTTTT. Translated, it gives CATSRGAYGAEKLFF.

This clonotype was counted only a few times. V gene TRBV7-2 combines with J gene TRBJ2-3; 12 positions agree with TRBD1. The CDR3 spans 15 residues. V shed 3 bases, J shed 5 bases, and the junction held 3 bases outside the gene matches. The germline gives CDR1 SGHTA, CDR2 FQGNSA. The CDR3 here is CASSFGTGGIDTQYF. CDR3 DNA sequence: TGTGCCAGCAGCTTCGGGACAGGGGGCATAGATACGCAGTATTTT.

The chain is built from TRBV7-9 and TRBJ2-1; 10 nucleotides match TRBD2. CDR1 and CDR2 (germline): SEHNR, FQNEAQ (reference sequence). The trim removed 3 bases at V and 5 bases at J, leaving 10 bases unmatched. This CDR3 comprises 17 residues. The CDR3 bases are TGTGCCAGCAGCTTGGCTAGCGGGGGAGCTCAGGACAATGAGCAGTTCTTC. This encodes CASSLASGGAQDNEQFF.

The rearrangement joins TRBV5-4 to TRBJ2-1; D may match TRBD1 or TRBD2 (7 bases each). V lost 4 bases to trimming and J lost 0 bases, with 11 bases between them. The CDR3 totals 15 residues. The germline CDR1 and CDR2 sequences are SGHNT and YYREEE (reference sequence). For the CDR3, the DNA is TGTGCCAGCAGCGGGGGGGACAGCTCCTACAATGAGCAGTTCTTC. It yields the protein CASSGGDSSYNEQFF.

In DNA, the CDR3 is TGTGCCAGCAGGACTGTGGCTAACTATGGCTACACCTTC. Translating it yields CASRTVANYGYTF. V is TRBV6-1 and J is TRBJ1-2; no clear D. Trimming left V 6 bases short and J 0 bases short, with 8 bases between. Looked up from germline, CDR1 is MNHNS and CDR2 is SASEGT. This CDR3 contains 13 residues.

The chain uses TRBV9 and TRBJ1-1; weak D call: TRBD1 (6 bases). Germline CDR1 is SGDLS and CDR2 is YYNGEE. V was clipped by 4 bases and J by 9 bases, with 13 bases between them. CDR3 length: 12 amino acids. The DNA for the CDR3 is TGTGCCAGCAGCCCTGGGGACATCCAAGCTTTCTTT. Its translation: CASSPGDIQAFF.

This chain links TRBV12-3 or TRBV12-4 with TRBJ1-5; TRBD1 might be the D (5 bases). The ends were cut back, 6 bases at V and 2 bases at J, with 11 bases in the middle. CDR3 length: 14 residues. In nucleotides, the CDR3 is TGTGCCAGCAGAGCAAGGGGAGGCAATCAGCCCCAGCATTTT. The encoded protein is CASRARGGNQPQHF.

A few counts support this clonotype. The rearrangement joins TRBV11-2 to TRBJ2-7; 10 nucleotides match TRBD2. V trimming: 1 base; J trimming: 2 bases; junction bases outside the gene matches: 14. Germline V gene data show CDR1 as SGHAT and CDR2 as FQNNGV. The length of the CDR3 is 19 residues. The CDR3 DNA reads as TGTGCCAGCAGCTTAGTTGCTAGCGGGGGCCCTATAATTACCTACGAGCAGTACTTC. Amino acid sequence: CASSLVASGGPIITYEQYF.

At least ten counts were recorded for this clonotype. The rearrangement links TRBV6-5 to TRBJ1-2; 7 bases agree with TRBD1. This CDR3 is 13 amino acids long. The V gene's germline CDR1 is MNHEY and CDR2 SVGAGI. V lost 4 bases and J lost 3; bases outside the gene matches: 2. The CDR3 spells CASSLGQYYGYTF. CDR3 bases: TGTGCCAGCAGTTTGGGACAGTACTATGGCTACACCTTC.

This clonotype was observed many times. This sequence joins TRBV5-1 and TRBJ2-7, with D unresolved. Per the germline V gene, CDR1 is SGHRS and CDR2 is YFSETQ. CDR3 length: 11 amino acids. V lost 3 bases and J lost 3, with 4 bases in between. This CDR3 reads CASSSYYEQYF. The CDR3 nucleotides read TGCGCCAGCAGCTCCTACTACGAGCAGTACTTC. Variable domain in full (rest from reference TRBV5-1 and TRBJ2-7): KAGVTQTPRYLIKTRGQQVTLSCSPISGHRSVSWYQQTPGQGLQFLFEYFSETQRNKGNFPGRFSGRQFSNSRSEMNVSTLELGDSALYLCASSSYYEQYFGPGTRLTVT.